This T cell receptor (beta chain) was documented in a study of shared clonotypes between healthy human individuals. About the study: The plates for each donor numbered three CD4 naive, three CD4 memory, two CD8 naive and one CD8 memory. General study points: Compared with clonotypes that all four donors shared, non-shared clonotypes had lower generation probabilities.

Only in-frame clones appear in the TCRdb table, and some are missing; sequencing was by immunoSEQ multiplex PCR. The sample carries approximately 1,000,000 clones, 60% to 85% recorded once. Adult Caucasians living in Nashville, Tennessee made up all of the donors. Note on this clone: Its target is not known.

Looked up from germline, CDR1 is LGHNA and CDR2 is YSLEER. The CDR3 has 16 residues. Trimming shortened V by 3 bases and J by 4 bases, and 18 bases separated the two germline ends. This clonotype originated in a man aged 18 to 29 in good health. Some clones in this sample may be carry-over from other donors' samples. The chain links TRBV4-3 to TRBJ1-2; D possibly corresponds to TRBD1 (6 bases). The sample taken for sequencing was memory CD4+ T cells from PBMCs. Specified subset: CD45RA-negative fraction. CDR3 residues: CASSHLNSGHLYGYTF. The CDR3 DNA is TGCGCCAGCAGCCATCTTAACTCGGGACACCTCTATGGCTACACCTTC.